This T cell receptor (beta chain) was recorded in a study of technical replicates of blood from several donors (dated by TCRdb to the late 2010s). The germline V end is reduced by 5 bases and the J end by 3 bases; junction bases left unmatched: 8. From the germline V gene (reference sequence), CDR1 is MNHEY and CDR2 is SMNVEV. CDR3 length: 15 amino acids, cysteine to phenylalanine. The kept DNA is CDR3 alone, 45 bases in frame from the first base. Remarks on this clone: Its antigen is not yet known. Nothing much larger sits one base from this clone, and base qualities are not available.

Library creation used the immunoSEQ multiplex PCR assay. TCRdb obtained this table from immuneACCESS and retained in-frame rearrangements with V and J assigned. These tables miss some clones; where compared with another copy, unresolved V genes account for less than half of the shortfall, and the remainder is unexplained. Recorded for this sample are 80,000 to 95,000 clones; 90% to 97% of them occurred a single time. Under 0.4% of the sample goes to the ten largest clones. The receptor was derived from a human donor in good health. This sequence uses TRBV27 and TRBJ2-7, with 9 bases in between that match TRBD1. Sequencing used T cells isolated from PBMCs. The base sequence is TGTGCCAGCAGTAATACAGGGGGCCCTATCTACGAGCAGTACTTC. It specifies CASSNTGGPIYEQYF.